One sample yielded the 19 T cell receptor beta chains listed below, sequenced in a study of blood T cell repertoires in COVID-19. The data were produced by immunoSEQ multiplex PCR, yet TCRdb's version contains in-frame clones alone and is incomplete. The table shows 85,000 to 95,000 clones, with approximately 88% occurring only once. The specimen was peripheral blood. These receptor sequences come from a man aged 60 to 69 with COVID-19, enrolled during active disease.

The chain uses TRBV30 and TRBJ2-3; the match to TRBD1 covers 9 bases. V dropped 5 bases and J dropped 4; count of bases not matched to a gene: 7. CDR1 and CDR2 (germline): GTSNPN, SVGIG (reference sequence). There are 14 residues in the CDR3. The CDR3 reads CAWGQGTGPDTQYF. CDR3 sequence (DNA): TGTGCCTGGGGCCAGGGGACAGGGCCAGATACGCAGTATTTT.

This chain uses TRBV6-2 or TRBV6-3 with TRBJ1-1; possible D gene TRBD1, 6 bases. The germline V gene encodes CDR1 MNHEY and CDR2 SVGEGT. This CDR3 region has 11 residues. V was trimmed by 2 bases and J by 11 bases, leaving 9 bases between them. Written as DNA, the CDR3 is TGTGCCAGCAGTTACGGGCAGGGGGCTTTCTTT. Protein product: CASSYGQGAFF.

Only a few counts were recorded for this clone. Here the CDR3 reads CASSKNRGGTEAFF. In nucleotides, the CDR3 is TGTGCCAGCAGCAAAAACAGGGGCGGCACTGAAGCTTTCTTT. The V and J genes are TRBV7-2 and TRBJ1-1, with 7 bases identical to TRBD1. This CDR3 is built from 14 residues. Germline CDR1 SGHTA, CDR2 FQGNSA. The V segment lost 5 bases and the J segment 4 bases; nucleotides outside the gene matches: 7.

V is TRBV12-3 or TRBV12-4 and J is TRBJ1-1; no clear D. This CDR3 region has 13 residues. V lost 6 bases, J lost 1 base, and 9 bases lay in between. CDR3 nucleotides: TGTGCCAGCAGCCCAGGCCCGAACACTGAAGCTTTCTTT. Its translation is CASSPGPNTEAFF.

This chain links TRBV9 with TRBJ2-1, with D hard to call. With 0 bases removed from V and 10 bases from J, the gap between germline ends came to 5 bases. The CDR3 is made up of 11 amino acids. Germline CDR1 and CDR2: SGDLS and YYNGEE. The CDR3 sequence: CASSVGREQFF. For the CDR3, the DNA is TGTGCCAGCAGCGTAGGGCGGGAGCAGTTCTTC.

The gene calls are TRBV15 and TRBJ2-1, with TRBD2 matching 11 bases. Trimming at V came to 0 bases and at J to 9 bases, leaving 10 bases not matched to a gene. This CDR3 region has 17 residues. Germline V gene data show CDR1 as LNHNV and CDR2 as YYDKDF (reference sequence). The CDR3 nucleotides are TGTGCCACCAGCAGAGATCTAGCGACTAGCGGGATGGTTGAGCAGTTCTTC. It translates to CATSRDLATSGMVEQFF.

The rearrangement uses TRBV11-3 and TRBJ2-2; the match to TRBD1 covers 8 bases. The germline V gene encodes CDR1 SGHNT and CDR2 YENEEA. The CDR3 is made up of 16 amino acids. Trimming at V came to 5 bases and at J to 0 bases, leaving 5 bases not matched to a gene. DNA of the CDR3: TGTGCCAGCAGCCGGCGGGACAGGTCGAACACCGGGGAGCTGTTTTTT. Its protein product is CASSRRDRSNTGELFF.

V gene TRBV9 combines with J gene TRBJ1-3; D is unresolved. The germline V and J ends were trimmed by 0 bases and 1 base, with 8 bases remaining between them. Germline V gives CDR1 SGDLS, CDR2 YYNGEE. The CDR3 loop spans 15 amino acids. This CDR3 is CASSVDGVSGNTIYF. CDR3 nucleotides: TGTGCCAGCAGCGTAGACGGGGTATCTGGAAACACCATATATTTT.

This chain uses TRBV20-1 with TRBJ2-6; perhaps TRBD2 as D (7 bases). Germline V gives CDR1 DFQATT, CDR2 SNEGSKA (reference sequence). CDR3 size: 18 residues. Trimming took 3 bases from V and 2 from J, leaving 20 bases between them. CDR3 DNA sequence: TGCAGTGCTAGTCCCTTGGGACGGGGGGCCACTGGGGCCAACGTCCTGACTTTC. Protein: CSASPLGRGATGANVLTF.

The rearrangement joins TRBV6-6 to TRBJ2-7; TRBD2 matches at 11 bases. Germline CDR1 MNHNY, CDR2 SVGAGI (reference sequence). The CDR3 contains 14 residues. J gave up 7 bases and V 5 bases, and 7 bases lay outside the gene matches. This CDR3 is CASSATGTSGEQYF. CDR3 DNA sequence: TGTGCCAGCAGTGCCACCGGGACTAGCGGTGAGCAGTACTTC.

This clone appeared once. This chain uses TRBV28 with TRBJ2-4, with D perhaps TRBD1 (6 bases). Deletions cut 3 bases from V and 4 bases from J, with 10 bases between. Germline V CDR1 and CDR2: MDHEN, SYDVKM. This CDR3 comprises 14 residues. CDR3 coding DNA: TGTGCCAGCAGTTTTGGAGGACAGAAAAACATTCAGTACTTC. It is translated as CASSFGGQKNIQYF.

The V call is TRBV19, the J call TRBJ1-6; D call uncertain. V lost 5 bases, J lost 7 bases, and 12 bases lay in between. The CDR3 spans 14 residues. Germline V gene sequence: CDR1 LNHDA, CDR2 SQIVND (reference sequence). The DNA for the CDR3 is TGTGCCAGTAGTCCCCGATACAACAATTCACCCCTCCACTTT. This codes for CASSPRYNNSPLHF. Together with reference TRBV19 and TRBJ1-6, the CDR3 gives the full variable domain: DGGITQSPKYLFRKEGQNVTLSCEQNLNHDAMYWYRQDPGQGLRLIYYSQIVNDFQKGDIAEGYSVSREKKESFPLTVTSAQKNPTAFYLCASSPRYNNSPLHFGNGTRLTVT.

The rearrangement joins TRBV5-6 to TRBJ2-3; possibly TRBD2 for D (6 bases). The CDR3 runs 16 residues. With 4 bases removed from V and 1 base from J, the gap between germline ends came to 16 bases. Germline lookup yields CDR1 SGHDT and CDR2 YYEEEE. This chain's CDR3 is CASSPGLDYRTDTQYF. CDR3 nucleotide sequence: TGTGCCAGCAGCCCAGGACTGGACTACCGCACAGATACGCAGTATTTT.

This chain connects TRBV11-2 to TRBJ2-7, with a tentative D call TRBD1 (6 bases). Germline V gives CDR1 SGHAT, CDR2 FQNNGV. This CDR3 spans 15 amino acids. Trimming removed 4 bases at V and 6 bases at J, with 19 bases between. The CDR3 here is CASSWIVGTRSEQYF. The CDR3 nucleotides are TGTGCCAGCAGCTGGATAGTCGGGACAAGAAGCGAGCAGTACTTC.

The chain has TRBV11-3 and TRBJ1-1; the D gene is possibly TRBD1 (6 bases). The CDR3 has 12 amino acids. V was pared by 8 bases and J by 4 bases, with 11 bases between. Germline-derived CDR1 and CDR2 are SGHNT and YENEEA. The chain's CDR3 is CASGQGFTEAFF. For the CDR3, the DNA is TGTGCCAGCGGCCAGGGGTTCACTGAAGCTTTCTTT.

This chain joins TRBV11-3 and TRBJ1-1; TRBD1 is a possible D gene (6 bases). The CDR3 spans 15 residues. The germline V and J ends were trimmed by 5 bases and 3 bases, with 16 bases remaining between them. The germline gives CDR1 SGHNT, CDR2 YENEEA. DNA of the CDR3: TGTGCCAGCAGCAAACGGGGGGGCGAGGACACTGAAGCTTTCTTT. Amino acids: CASSKRGGEDTEAFF.

This chain uses TRBV5-1 with TRBJ2-5, with a tentative D call TRBD2 (6 bases). CDR1 is SGHRS, CDR2 YFSETQ, per germline. The V and J ends lost 1 base and 7 bases respectively, with 14 bases between them. CDR3 length equals 14 residues. CDR3 coding DNA: TGCGCCAGCAGCTTGTCGGGAGAGACTGCGACCCAGTACTTC. This sequence encodes CASSLSGETATQYF.

The genes are TRBV10-3 and TRBJ1-6; D ambiguous. The V gene's germline CDR1 is ENHRY and CDR2 SYGVKD. This CDR3 is built from 13 residues. V lost 2 bases and J 5 bases, leaving 4 bases between the germline ends. The DNA for the CDR3 is TGTGCCATCAGTGAGAGAGATAATTCACCCCTCCACTTT. As protein: CAISERDNSPLHF.

This rearrangement joins TRBV7-3 to TRBJ1-1; D is possibly TRBD1 (5 bases). Germline CDR1 reads SGHTA; CDR2 reads FQGTGA. CDR3 length: 15 amino acids. With 2 bases removed from V and 4 bases from J, the gap between germline ends came to 14 bases. DNA of the CDR3: TGTGCCAGCAGCTTATCGGGGGAAGGCGGCACTGAAGCTTTCTTT. Translating it yields CASSLSGEGGTEAFF. The full variable domain, its missing parts supplied by reference TRBV7-3 and TRBJ1-1, is GAGVSQTPSNKVTEKGKYVELRCDPISGHTALYWYRQSLGQGPEFLIYFQGTGAADDSGLPNDRFFAVRPEGSVSTLKIQRTERGDSAVYLCASSLSGEGGTEAFFGQGTRLTVV.